The present T cell receptor (beta chain) was sequenced within a study of blood T cell repertoires in COVID-19. Study in general: Researchers got acute and convalescent COVID-19 samples from the United States, Italy and Spain. Sources were T cells, B-cell-depleted T cells, or PBMCs; the material itself was cDNA or gDNA.

The germline gives CDR1 SGHVS, CDR2 FQNEAQ. CDR3 length equals 18 residues. The junction had 12 bases not matched to a gene; V was cut back by 1 base and J by 5 bases. Seattle-derived patients entered the study during active infection and were followed longitudinally. Per the original data handling: Estimates of nucleated cell counts were drawn from the amplification of reference gene primers. Using immunoSEQ multiplex PCR, the repertoire was profiled, and TCRdb retains in-frame clones only, with some absent. That table furnishes V, J and clone size, whereas the DNA furnished D and trimming. The sample includes approximately 120,000 clones, about 85% of them seen just once.

The source material was peripheral blood. The V gene is TRBV7-8, the J gene TRBJ2-1; 9 bases match TRBD2. The receptor's source is a woman at least 80 years old with COVID-19, enrolled during active disease. Written as DNA, the CDR3 is TGTGCCAGCAGCTTAGGCGGTAGCGGGAGAGTTTCGGACAATGAGCAGTTCTTC. This translates into CASSLGGSGRVSDNEQFF.